This T cell receptor beta chain originates from a study of shared T cell receptors in the human thymus. CDR3 length: 16 amino acids. Germline V gene data show CDR1 as SGHRS and CDR2 as YFSETQ. V was cut by 1 base and J by 5 bases, with 15 bases left in between. Data came from immunoSEQ multiplex PCR; TCRdb stores just in-frame clones and leaves some out. The table has roughly 710,000 clones, roughly 85% seen once. These sequences were also reported in another study, on human thymus T cells. Per that paper: Corrective cardiac surgery supplied the resected thymus tissue. Related reports documented highly overlapping thymic repertoires among unrelated individuals.

This sequence originates from a girl less than two years old with a congenital heart defect. The chain uses TRBV5-1 and TRBJ2-2, with a weak D call TRBD1 (5 bases). The specimen was thymocytes. In nucleotides, the CDR3 is TGCGCCAGCAGCTTGTATACAGGCCTCTGGACCGGGGAGCTGTTTTTT. Residues: CASSLYTGLWTGELFF.